This T cell receptor (beta chain) was recorded in a study of T cell responses to AZD1222 COVID-19 vaccine. Trimming removed 9 bases from V and 5 bases from J; junction bases left unmatched: 8. Germline CDR1 KGHDR, CDR2 SFDVKD. This CDR3 is built from 14 residues. Concerning this clone: Antigen specificity is unknown.

Study-wide findings and caveats: Most donors were white British and more were female, and clonal diversity was possibly underestimated. Of spike-specific TCRs, nearly half reportedly target regions left unmutated in variants. There were vaccine-associated CD4 TCRs across spike, dominant at 160-218 and 743-854. Spike-specific TCR breadth rose after two AZD1222 doses, and depth rose as well.

Sequencing used immunoSEQ multiplex PCR; TCRdb keeps in-frame clones, though not all of them. The table includes approximately 120,000 clones, about 89% detected once. The specimen comprised peripheral blood, sampled 28 days after the second AZD1222 dose. V and J are TRBV24-1 and TRBJ2-3; 9 bases align to TRBD2. The sequence was obtained from an adult who received the AZD1222 COVID-19 vaccine. The CDR3 coding sequence is TGTGCCACCCAAGCGGGGGGCAGGGGAGATACGCAGTATTTT. It codes for CATQAGGRGDTQYF.